This T cell receptor (beta chain) was sequenced during a study of T-cell reconstitution after alpha-beta-depleted transplantation in children. Preparation of the TCRbeta library involved a method that used unique molecular identifiers. MiXCR, run by TCRdb on the PCR reads, gives a single entry per CDR3 protein. The sample lists a few hundred thousand distinct CDR3 sequences, around 18% occurring once. The table lists this clonotype with many counts. Germline V lookup: CDR1 SEHNR, CDR2 FQNEAQ (reference sequence). J gave up 4 bases and V 3 bases, and 3 bases lay outside the gene matches. CDR3 length: 13 residues.

The sequence derives from a human donor who donated a stem cell graft to a child with acute lymphoblastic leukemia. This chain connects TRBV7-9 to TRBJ2-7, with 7 bases identical to TRBD2. Sequencing was performed on PBMCs from the stem cell graft donor, taken from the stem cell graft. The CDR3 loop is CASSFSSGYEQYF. The DNA for the CDR3 is TGTGCCAGCAGCTTCAGTAGCGGGTACGAGCAGTACTTC.